A single sample is the source of the 4 T cell receptor beta chains below, sequenced in a study of cytotoxic CD8 clonotypes in ibrutinib-treated CLL. Only in-frame clones appear in the TCRdb table, and some are missing; sequencing was by immunoSEQ multiplex PCR. Among around 150,000 clones listed, approximately 80% were seen once. Sequenced material: PBMCs, taken after 12 months of ibrutinib treatment. The receptors derive from a human donor with chronic lymphocytic leukemia.

This clone was observed a handful of times. This sequence joins TRBV5-1 and TRBJ2-5; TRBD1 or TRBD2 may be the D gene (5 bases each). The length of the CDR3 is 13 residues. Trimming took off 4 bases at V and 3 bases at J, with 10 bases between the two ends. Looked up from germline, CDR1 is SGHRS and CDR2 is YFSETQ. The CDR3, as DNA: TGCGCCAGCAGCAGAGGGGTCAAAGAGACCCAGTACTTC. This encodes CASSRGVKETQYF.

This chain joins TRBV28 and TRBJ1-2; D is unclear. Germline values: CDR1 MDHEN, CDR2 SYDVKM. The CDR3 loop spans 15 amino acids. The V end was cut by 6 bases, the J end by 2 bases, with 16 bases between. CDR3 region: CASRGSAGPNYGYTF. The CDR3 DNA is TGTGCCAGCAGGGGTTCAGCAGGTCCAAACTATGGCTACACCTTC.

V and J are TRBV28 and TRBJ1-6; 7 bases are shared with TRBD1. CDR1 and CDR2 (germline): MDHEN, SYDVKM. With V trimmed by 7 bases and J by 5 bases, 8 bases remained unmatched. The CDR3 loop spans 15 amino acids. The DNA of the CDR3 is TGTGCCAGCATGACCCAAGACAGGGATAATTCACCCCTCCACTTT. This sequence encodes CASMTQDRDNSPLHF.

CDR3 DNA sequence: TGTGCCAGCAGCCAGGGCGGGGCTTATCAAGATTCACCCCTCCACTTT. This codes for CASSQGGAYQDSPLHF. The chain joins TRBV7-9 to TRBJ1-6, with a tentative D call TRBD1 (5 bases). The germline CDR1 and CDR2 sequences are SEHNR and FQNEAQ (reference sequence). The length of the CDR3 is 16 residues. The V gene lost 5 bases and the J gene lost 8 bases, with 19 bases spanning the gap.